The text below deals with one TCR beta chain. Distinct nucleotide sequences in the sample also encode this CDR3. The germline gives CDR1 KGHDR, CDR2 SFDVKD. CDR3 size: 14 residues. The J segment lost 4 bases and the V segment lost 2 bases, leaving 2 bases of the junction unmatched. Profiled with immunoSEQ multiplex PCR; TCRdb holds only in-frame clones, not every one. The sample includes 55,000 to 90,000 clones, around 82% of them seen just once. The entry originates in a study of control samples from healthy donors and cancer patients. The sequence was collected from a man between 50 and 59 years old in good health. The chain has TRBV24-1 and TRBJ1-2; 8 nucleotides align to TRBD1. The sample consisted of blood. CDR3 region: CATSDSDRGYGYTF. In DNA form, the CDR3 reads TGTGCCACCAGTGATTCCGACAGGGGCTATGGCTACACCTTC.